The 9 T cell receptor beta chains in this list originate from one sample, sequenced in a study of shared clonotypes between healthy human individuals. Assay: immunoSEQ multiplex PCR; the TCRdb copy retains only in-frame clones and omits some. The repertoire holds 2 million to 2.5 million clones, with about 92% as singletons. The specimen was naive CD4+ T cells from PBMCs. Stated subset: CD45RA+ positively selected. Every receptor here comes from a man younger than 35 in good health. Some clones in this sample may be carry-over from other donors' samples.

V is TRBV18 and J is TRBJ2-2, with 9 bases fitting TRBD1. The germline V gene encodes CDR1 KGHSH and CDR2 LQKENI. This CDR3 comprises 16 residues. V was clipped by 2 bases and J by 5 bases; unmatched bases: 6. The CDR3 loop is CASSPRTGEWTGELFF. The CDR3 DNA is TGTGCCAGCTCACCAAGGACAGGGGAATGGACCGGGGAGCTGTTTTTT. The full variable domain, rest sourced from reference TRBV18 and TRBJ2-2, is NAGVMQNPRHLVRRRGQEARLRCSPMKGHSHVYWYRQLPEEGLKFMVYLQKENIIDESGMPKERFSAEFPKEGPSILRIQQVVRGDSAAYFCASSPRTGEWTGELFFGEGSRLTVL.

The chain uses TRBV19 and TRBJ2-5, with 8 bases fitting TRBD2. V dropped 11 bases and J dropped 5; count of bases not matched to a gene: 10. Per the germline V gene, CDR1 is LNHDA and CDR2 is SQIVND (reference sequence). The CDR3 runs 13 residues. The CDR3 region has the DNA TGTGCCGCGGGGGGAGCCCCCCGGGAGACCCAGTACTTC. Its translation: CAAGGAPRETQYF.

CDR3 sequence: CASSSLETSGKYIQYF. The CDR3 DNA sequence: TGTGCCAGCAGCTCACTCGAGACTAGCGGGAAATACATTCAGTACTTC. The chain has TRBV5-4 and TRBJ2-4; 11 nucleotides match TRBD2. V dropped 3 bases and J dropped 8; count of bases not matched to a gene: 10. The CDR3 sequence is 16 residues long. In germline, CDR1 is SGHNT, CDR2 YYREEE (reference sequence). Looking up the rest from reference TRBV5-4 and TRBJ2-4 gives the full variable domain: ETGVTQSPTHLIKTRGQQVTLRCSSQSGHNTVSWYQQALGQGPQFIFQYYREEENGRGNFPPRFSGLQFPNYSSELNVNALELDDSALYLCASSSLETSGKYIQYFGAGTRLSVL.

The chain couples TRBV7-2 to TRBJ2-3; D unresolved. CDR1 SGHTA and CDR2 FQGNSA come from the germline V gene. The V and J ends lost 8 bases and 5 bases respectively, with 14 bases between them. The CDR3 runs to 13 residues. The CDR3 loop reads CASPKYLRDTQYF. The CDR3 DNA reads as TGTGCCAGCCCAAAGTACCTGAGAGATACGCAGTATTTT.

This chain links TRBV19 with TRBJ2-3; 9 bases line up with TRBD2. CDR1 and CDR2 (germline): LNHDA, SQIVND (reference sequence). Unmatched junction bases numbered 8, after V lost 3 bases and J lost 1 base. This CDR3 spans 17 amino acids. CDR3 amino acids: CASSIFGREGGTDTQYF. CDR3 DNA sequence: TGTGCCAGTAGTATTTTTGGGCGGGAGGGCGGCACAGATACGCAGTATTTT.

The J gene is TRBJ2-1, the V gene TRBV11-2; D remains unclear. This CDR3 region has 17 residues. The V end lost 1 base, the J end lost 0 bases, and 13 bases lay between the germline ends. From germline, CDR1 is SGHAT and CDR2 FQNNGV. CDR3 sequence (DNA): TGTGCCAGCAGCTTAGGGATTCGAGAGAGCTCCTACAATGAGCAGTTCTTC. Protein: CASSLGIRESSYNEQFF.

As DNA, the CDR3 is TGTGCCAGCAGTGGGACAGTTGCTAATGAAAAACTGTTTTTT. This translates into CASSGTVANEKLFF. This chain joins TRBV2 and TRBJ1-4; tentative D call: TRBD1 (6 bases). The germline V and J ends were trimmed by 4 bases and 3 bases, with 9 bases remaining between them. CDR1 SNHLY and CDR2 FYNNEI come from the germline V gene. This CDR3 is 14 amino acids long.

The gene calls are TRBV11-3 and TRBJ2-1, with D possibly TRBD2 on 6 matching bases. Per the germline V gene, CDR1 is SGHNT and CDR2 is YENEEA. The ends were cut back, 5 bases at V and 6 bases at J, with 8 bases in the middle. The CDR3 spans 12 residues. CDR3 in DNA: TGTGCCAGCAGCCGGGAGCGCAATGAGCAGTTCTTC. Protein: CASSRERNEQFF. The complete variable domain, with remaining parts taken from reference TRBV11-3 and TRBJ2-1, reads EAGVVQSPRYKIIEKKQPVAFWCNPISGHNTLYWYLQNLGQGPELLIRYENEEAVDDSQLPKDRFSAERLKGVDSTLKIQPAELGDSAVYLCASSRERNEQFFGPGTRLTVL.

V is TRBV2 and J is TRBJ2-1, with D hard to call. The CDR3 loop spans 14 amino acids. CDR1 SNHLY and CDR2 FYNNEI come from the germline V gene. V dropped 3 bases and J dropped 9 bases, with 15 bases sitting between them. The CDR3 DNA follows: TGTGCCAGCAGTGATATAGTCCAGTCTTCTGAGCAGTTCTTC. It yields the protein CASSDIVQSSEQFF. Looking up the rest from reference TRBV2 and TRBJ2-1 gives the full variable domain: EPEVTQTPSHQVTQMGQEVILRCVPISNHLYFYWYRQILGQKVEFLVSFYNNEISEKSEIFDDQFSVERPDGSNFTLKIRSTKLEDSAMYFCASSDIVQSSEQFFGPGTRLTVL.